Below, 19 T cell receptor beta chains from the same sample are listed, as sequenced in a study of post-analysis software for immune sequencing data. Their recognized antigens are unknown. The study's findings and limits: TRBV segments more frequent in patients than in controls numbered roughly five and included TRBV5-6, TRBV5-1 and TRBV20-1.

Researchers reported that TCR beta cDNA libraries carried unique molecular identifiers. TCRdb independently ran MiXCR on the PCR reads; one entry per CDR3 protein. The sample carries approximately 770,000 distinct CDR3 sequences, 40% to 55% recorded once. Sequencing used blood. The source is a girl between 10 and 17 years old with multiple sclerosis.

The table lists this clonotype with a few counts. The CDR3 DNA is TGCGCCAGCAGCTTGGCCGAGAGGACAGGATATGGCTACACCTTC. Its protein is CASSLAERTGYGYTF. The chain is built from TRBV5-1 and TRBJ1-2; 7 bases line up with TRBD1. V trimming: 0 bases; J trimming: 5 bases; junction bases outside the gene matches: 7. Germline V gene sequence: CDR1 SGHRS, CDR2 YFSETQ. This CDR3 is built from 15 residues.

CDR3 loop: CAISEWTRTQNTQYF. CDR3 bases: TGTGCCATCAGTGAGTGGACTAGGACCCAAAATACGCAGTATTTT. This chain joins TRBV10-3 and TRBJ2-3; 7 bases are a match to TRBD2. V was pared by 1 base and J by 7 bases, with 8 bases of the junction left unmatched. The CDR3 covers 15 residues. Germline assignment: CDR1 ENHRY and CDR2 SYGVKD.

CDR3 protein: CASSEEFAGLGYGYTF. The CDR3 nucleotides are TGTGCCAGCAGTGAAGAGTTCGCAGGGCTAGGCTATGGCTACACCTTC. The rearrangement joins TRBV2 to TRBJ1-2, with TRBD1 as a possible D gene (5 bases). Germline V gene sequence: CDR1 SNHLY, CDR2 FYNNEI. V was cut by 1 base and J by 4 bases, with 16 bases left in between. CDR3 length: 16 amino acids.

V is TRBV6-5 and J is TRBJ2-7; no firm D call. The J call may be faulty, since TRBJ2-5 better matches the DNA end. The CDR3 runs 15 residues. Germline CDR1 and CDR2: MNHEY and SVGAGI. CDR3 sequence reads: CASSLGPHAGETQYF. CDR3 coding DNA: TGTGCCAGCAGTCTCGGACCCCACGCCGGTGAGACCCAGTACTTC.

This clonotype appeared a few times. V and J are TRBV4-1 and TRBJ2-7; 7 bases line up with TRBD2. The CDR3 has 15 residues. CDR1 is MGHRA and CDR2 is YSYEKL in the germline V gene. Losses at the gene ends were 0 bases for V and 0 bases for J; bases not matched to a gene: 2. The CDR3 here is CASSQEAGLSYEQYF. The CDR3 DNA reads TGCGCCAGCAGCCAAGAAGCGGGACTCTCCTACGAGCAGTACTTC.

The rearrangement links TRBV7-9 to TRBJ2-7; D is ambiguous. The V gene's germline CDR1 is SEHNR and CDR2 FQNEAQ (reference sequence). There are 13 residues in the CDR3. Trimming shortened V by 2 bases and J by 0 bases, and 5 bases separated the two germline ends. The CDR3 sequence is CASSLKSSYEQYF. The DNA of the CDR3 is TGTGCCAGCAGCTTAAAGAGCTCCTACGAGCAGTACTTC. The whole variable domain, filled in from reference TRBV7-9 and TRBJ2-7, reads DTGVSQNPRHKITKRGQNVTFRCDPISEHNRLYWYRQTLGQGPEFLTYFQNEAQLEKSRLLSDRFSAERPKGSFSTLEIQRTEQGDSAMYLCASSLKSSYEQYFGPGTRLTVT.

This clonotype was found a few times. V usage is TRBV10-3 and J usage is TRBJ2-4; 7 positions match TRBD1. Losses at the gene ends were 3 bases for V and 7 bases for J; bases not matched to a gene: 9. This CDR3 comprises 15 residues. The V gene's germline CDR1 is ENHRY and CDR2 SYGVKD. CDR3 protein: CAISEEEQGKNIQYF. The CDR3 DNA is TGTGCCATCAGTGAAGAGGAACAGGGGAAGAACATTCAGTACTTC.

This clonotype was counted between two and nine times. The genes are TRBV20-1 and TRBJ2-4; no reliable D call. Trimming shortened V by 8 bases and J by 1 base, and 15 bases separated the two germline ends. CDR3 length: 14 residues. Germline-derived CDR1 and CDR2 are DFQATT and SNEGSKA (reference sequence). The CDR3 DNA is TGCAGTTCCCCAACCCGCAGCGCCAAAAACATTCAGTACTTC. Translating it yields CSSPTRSAKNIQYF.

In this sample, this clonotype turned up a few times. This chain joins TRBV12-3 or TRBV12-4 and TRBJ1-2; the match to TRBD1 covers 7 bases. The CDR3 spans 15 residues. V shed 2 bases, J shed 7 bases, and the junction held 10 bases outside the gene matches. The CDR3: CASSLPDRVLTGYTF. The CDR3 DNA reads TGTGCCAGCAGTTTACCCGACAGGGTATTAACTGGCTACACCTTC.

The V gene is TRBV6-5, the J gene TRBJ2-7; no definite D call. The CDR3 runs to 12 residues. Germline V gives CDR1 MNHEY, CDR2 SVGAGI. V dropped 6 bases and J dropped 3 bases, with 9 bases sitting between them. As DNA, the CDR3 is TGTGCCAGCAGGGCCATGGGCTACGAGCAGTACTTC. Its protein product is CASRAMGYEQYF.

The rearrangement links TRBV18 to TRBJ1-5, with a tentative D call TRBD1 (5 bases). CDR1 and CDR2 (germline): KGHSH, LQKENI. The V end lost 8 bases, the J end lost 7 bases, and 15 bases lay between the germline ends. The CDR3 contains 13 residues. CDR3 sequence (DNA): TGTGCCAGCCTACCTCGGAGGGGACAGCCCCAGCATTTT. It encodes CASLPRRGQPQHF.

This clonotype came up a few times. The chain combines TRBV14 with TRBJ2-7; 7 nucleotides agree with TRBD2. CDR3 size: 17 residues. V gave up 0 bases and J gave up 3 bases; unmatched junction bases: 11. The germline gives CDR1 SGHDN, CDR2 FVKESK. In nucleotides, the CDR3 is TGTGCCAGCAGCCAAGAAGGCCCCCTTGGGGGGGACTACGAGCAGTACTTC. Protein: CASSQEGPLGGDYEQYF.

This clonotype occurred a few times. The chain is built from TRBV4-1 and TRBJ1-2; D call uncertain. V lost 1 base and J 10 bases, leaving 7 bases between the germline ends. Germline assignment: CDR1 MGHRA and CDR2 YSYEKL. This CDR3 spans 11 amino acids. CDR3 in DNA: TGCGCCAGCAGCCAAGGAGGAGACTACACCTTC. Amino acids: CASSQGGDYTF.

CDR3 sequence (DNA): TGCGCCAGCAGCCCTGGAGGGGGGGACGAGCAGTACTTC. As protein: CASSPGGGDEQYF. The rearrangement joins TRBV4-1 to TRBJ2-4, with a tentative D call TRBD2 (7 bases). The J call may be wrong; the DNA end is better matched by TRBJ2-7. This CDR3 is 13 amino acids long. Germline CDR1 reads MGHRA; CDR2 reads YSYEKL.

This clonotype has just a few counts. The rearrangement links TRBV27 to TRBJ2-4, with D tentatively TRBD2 (5 bases). The germline V gene encodes CDR1 MNHEY and CDR2 SMNVEV (reference sequence). The CDR3 extends over 15 amino acids. V was cut by 8 bases and J by 2 bases, with 16 bases left in between. Written as DNA, the CDR3 is TGTGCCAGCGCTGCTGGAGAGGGAACCAAAAACATTCAGTACTTC. It specifies CASAAGEGTKNIQYF.

As DNA, the CDR3 is TGTGCCAGCAGCCCCCAAGGGTCCCCCTCCTACGAGCAGTACTTC. This gives the protein CASSPQGSPSYEQYF. J is TRBJ2-7 and V is TRBV11-3; the D is unclear. Between the trimmed V and J ends, which lost 5 bases and 0 bases, there was a span of 14 bases. Germline V lookup: CDR1 SGHNT, CDR2 YENEEA. CDR3 size: 15 residues.

V gene TRBV7-9 combines with J gene TRBJ2-5, with unresolved D. Trimming shortened V by 5 bases and J by 5 bases, and 21 bases separated the two germline ends. Germline loops: CDR1 SEHNR, CDR2 FQNEAQ (reference sequence). This CDR3 is built from 16 residues. CDR3 bases: TGTGCCAGCAGCCTCCTTTCTGACGGATCCGGGGAGACCCAGTACTTC. This translates into CASSLLSDGSGETQYF.

The V call is TRBV7-2, the J call TRBJ2-1; D not certain. Germline V gene sequence: CDR1 SGHTA, CDR2 FQGNSA. The CDR3 loop spans 14 amino acids. Trimming left V 5 bases short and J 6 bases short, with 14 bases between. Here the CDR3 DNA reads TGTGCCAGCAGCGTCAATTGGCAAGGCAATGAGCAGTTCTTC. The encoded protein is CASSVNWQGNEQFF.

This sequence joins TRBV28 and TRBJ2-3, with a tentative D call TRBD2 (6 bases). The V gene's germline CDR1 is MDHEN and CDR2 SYDVKM. The CDR3 has 18 amino acids. V lost 2 bases and J 6 bases, leaving 24 bases between the germline ends. CDR3 residues: CASSLSYRVADLRDTQYF. The CDR3 DNA is TGTGCCAGCAGTTTAAGTTACCGGGTAGCGGACCTCCGGGATACGCAGTATTTT.